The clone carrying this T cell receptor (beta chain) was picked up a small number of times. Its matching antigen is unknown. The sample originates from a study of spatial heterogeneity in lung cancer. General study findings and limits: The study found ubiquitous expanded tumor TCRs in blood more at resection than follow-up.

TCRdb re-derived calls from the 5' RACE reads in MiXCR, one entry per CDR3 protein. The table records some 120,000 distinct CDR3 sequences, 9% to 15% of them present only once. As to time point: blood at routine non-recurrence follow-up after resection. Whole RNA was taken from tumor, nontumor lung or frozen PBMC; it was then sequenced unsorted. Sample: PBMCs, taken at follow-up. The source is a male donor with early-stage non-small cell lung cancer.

CDR3 sequence: CSARGQVQETQYF. CDR3 DNA: TGCAGTGCTAGAGGGCAGGTCCAAGAGACCCAGTACTTC. The chain uses TRBV20-1 and TRBJ2-5; no clear D gene. This CDR3 is 13 amino acids long. From germline, CDR1 is DFQATT and CDR2 SNEGSKA (reference sequence). V was clipped by 1 base and J by 1 base, with 7 bases between them.